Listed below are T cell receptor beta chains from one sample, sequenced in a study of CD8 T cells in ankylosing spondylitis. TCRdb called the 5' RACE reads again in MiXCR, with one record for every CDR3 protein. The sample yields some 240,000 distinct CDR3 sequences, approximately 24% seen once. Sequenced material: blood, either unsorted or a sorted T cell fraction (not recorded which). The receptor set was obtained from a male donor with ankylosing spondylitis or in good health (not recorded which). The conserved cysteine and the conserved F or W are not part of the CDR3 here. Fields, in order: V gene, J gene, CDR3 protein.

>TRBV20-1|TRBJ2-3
SVVSQGVDTQY
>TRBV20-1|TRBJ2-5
SAPDRPSGTQY
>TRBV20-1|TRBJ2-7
SARVSGVSYEQY
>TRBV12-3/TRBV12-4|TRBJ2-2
ATTYRQATGELF
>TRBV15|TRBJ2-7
ATSRRGGQGYDEQY
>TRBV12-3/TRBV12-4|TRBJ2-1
ASSFSTSGGAGEQF
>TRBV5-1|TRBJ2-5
ASSLGQTIQETQY
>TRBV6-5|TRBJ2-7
ASGAGYEQY
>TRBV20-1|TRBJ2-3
SATRQGDTQY
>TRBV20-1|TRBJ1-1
SARGDMGRNTEAF
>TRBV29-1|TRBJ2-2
SVASGGTQTGELF
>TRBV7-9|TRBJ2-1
ASSDRDLDNEQF
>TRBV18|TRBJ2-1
ASSPGGGYNEQF
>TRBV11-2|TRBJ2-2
ASSLLRGVQPGELF
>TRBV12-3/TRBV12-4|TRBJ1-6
ASTSSRGVYSPLH
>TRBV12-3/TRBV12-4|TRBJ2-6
ASSSGRAHSGANVLT
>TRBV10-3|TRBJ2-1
AISVLGSPGEQF
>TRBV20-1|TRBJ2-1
SARDVVSVYNEQF
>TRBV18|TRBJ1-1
ASSPPAGGTEAF
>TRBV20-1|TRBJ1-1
SAPGGVGF
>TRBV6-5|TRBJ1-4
ASSYIGRGSEKLF
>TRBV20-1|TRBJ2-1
SAPEREQF
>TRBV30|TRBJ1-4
AWGPGQKNEKLF
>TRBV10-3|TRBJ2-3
ATTSGGGTDTQY
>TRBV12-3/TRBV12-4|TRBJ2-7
ASRPHSGTYDYEQY
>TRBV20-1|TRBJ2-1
SARRGPYNEQF
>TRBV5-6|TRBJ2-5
ASSGSGTGQETQY
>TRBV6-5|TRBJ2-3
ASSYSQGGASDTQY
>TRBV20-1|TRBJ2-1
SALRQGMDEQF
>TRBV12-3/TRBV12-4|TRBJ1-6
ASSFSQGPLH
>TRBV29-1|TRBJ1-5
SVGTGELPQH
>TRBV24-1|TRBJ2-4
ATSDAGGRNIQY
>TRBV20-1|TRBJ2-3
SAGTSGGPSGTDTQY
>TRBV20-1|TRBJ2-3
SASGGGQDTQY
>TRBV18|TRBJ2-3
ASSAYSGGTDTQY
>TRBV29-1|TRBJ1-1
SANSGNTEAF
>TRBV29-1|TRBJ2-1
SVPGQGIDEQF
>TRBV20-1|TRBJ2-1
SASSGIGYEQF
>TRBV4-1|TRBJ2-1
ASSRSTGGADNEQF
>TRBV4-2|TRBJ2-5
ASSQVAGRGEETQY
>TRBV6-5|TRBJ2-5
ASSYPGETQY
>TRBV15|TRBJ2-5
ATSRQKETQY
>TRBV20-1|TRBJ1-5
SVGSYQPQH
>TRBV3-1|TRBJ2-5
ASSRSGTSVETQY
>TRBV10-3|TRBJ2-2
AISAIGTSGPQRGNTGELF
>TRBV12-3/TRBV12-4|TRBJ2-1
ASSLDGTDEQF
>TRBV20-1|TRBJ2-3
RATFTDTQY
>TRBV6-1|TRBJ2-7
ASTPRGGSYEQY
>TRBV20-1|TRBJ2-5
SARDTGVETQY
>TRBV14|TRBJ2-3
ASSQGRGTQY
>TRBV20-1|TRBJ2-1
SARGTPGQGLNEQF
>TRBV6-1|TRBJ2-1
ASSILDYEQF
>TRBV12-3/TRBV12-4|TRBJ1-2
ASTLRGLSLYGYT
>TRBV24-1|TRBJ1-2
ATSDGTGYASNYGYT
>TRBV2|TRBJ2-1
ASSVQASYNEQF
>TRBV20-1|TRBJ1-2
SARVYGGGYT
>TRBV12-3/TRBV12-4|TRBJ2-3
ASSLGRGQDTQY